This TCR beta chain originates from a study of beta chain features in type 1 diabetes. With V trimmed by 5 bases and J by 2 bases, 2 bases remained unmatched. The length of the CDR3 is 13 residues. The V gene's germline CDR1 is MNHEY and CDR2 SVGAGI. Expressed TCRB transcripts got sequenced, as all isolated RNA was reverse transcribed. Clones were sequenced by immunoSEQ multiplex PCR, and TCRdb holds only the in-frame ones, with some missing. This sample carries roughly 330,000 clones, approximately 11% of them seen once, and the ten largest clones take just over 0.015%. What was sequenced was naive CD4+ T cells from blood. The TCR was taken from a woman aged 25 to 39 in good health. The V call is TRBV6-5, the J call TRBJ1-2, with 7 bases lining up with TRBD1. CDR3 sequence: CASSQGQNYGYTF. The CDR3 nucleotides are TGTGCCAGCAGTCAGGGACAGAACTATGGCTACACCTTC.